Described below is a single T cell receptor beta chain sequence and its context. The sample originates from a study of blood T cells in healthy people across ages. With a J-beta primer mix and a sample-barcoded 5' primer, a second PCR ran about 7 to 12 cycles. TCRdb ran MiXCR on the 5' RACE reads and lists one entry per CDR3 protein. The table has roughly 1,500,000 distinct CDR3 sequences, around 36% seen once; the top ten hold approximately 11%. This TCR was recovered from a woman aged 25 to 39 in good health. Sequencing was performed on blood.

The DNA for the CDR3 is TGTGCCAGCAGCCCATCGGGAGGTCGCAATCAGCCCCAGCATTTT. Translation gives CASSPSGGRNQPQHF. The V call is TRBV7-2, the J call TRBJ1-5; D is unclear. This CDR3 spans 15 amino acids. The germline V gene has CDR1 SGHTA and CDR2 FQGNSA. Trimming shortened V by 5 bases and J by 2 bases, and 13 bases separated the two germline ends.